A single sample gave rise to the 23 T cell receptor beta chains below, sequenced in a study of blood T cell repertoires in COVID-19. Assay used: immunoSEQ multiplex PCR; TCRdb lists only in-frame clones, some missing. The sample lists fewer than 400,000 clones; 75% to 90% were seen once. Sequencing input: peripheral blood. All receptors derive from a woman aged 18-29 years with acute or convalescent COVID-19.

The chain employs TRBV11-2 and TRBJ1-6; D remains ambiguous. This CDR3 is 11 amino acids long. Germline values: CDR1 SGHAT, CDR2 FQNNGV. V lost 8 bases and J 9 bases, leaving 8 bases between the germline ends. DNA for the CDR3: TGTGCCAGCCGGGGAGGTTCACCCCTCCACTTT. This codes for CASRGGSPLHF.

V usage is TRBV5-4 and J usage is TRBJ2-7; D is possibly TRBD1 (5 bases). The CDR3 totals 12 residues. Trimming took off 3 bases at V and 4 bases at J, with 8 bases between the two ends. Germline V CDR1 and CDR2: SGHNT, YYREEE (reference sequence). CDR3 nucleotide sequence: TGTGCCAGCAGCTCTTCAGGGTACGAGCAGTACTTC. Protein product: CASSSSGYEQYF.

This sequence joins TRBV12-2 and TRBJ2-3; TRBD2 is the table's D call, not checked against the DNA. TRBV12-2 is flagged as a pseudogene. The CDR3 has 19 residues. This CDR3 reads CASRLVGGPTLFYTDTQYF. In DNA form, the CDR3 reads TGTGCAAGTCGCTTAGTCGGGGGTCCAACCCTCTTTTACACAGATACGCAGTATTTT.

V usage is TRBV6-5 and J usage is TRBJ2-2, with a tentative D call TRBD1 (6 bases). V lost 7 bases and J 0 bases, leaving 9 bases between the germline ends. The CDR3 has 14 amino acids. Germline V lookup: CDR1 MNHEY, CDR2 SVGAGI. The CDR3 DNA sequence: TGTGCCAGCACCGGGACAACGAACACCGGGGAGCTGTTTTTT. Translated, it gives CASTGTTNTGELFF.

CDR3 sequence reads: CARSFPRLSGGTF. CDR3 sequence (DNA): TGTGCCAGAAGCTTCCCACGACTGTCCGGCGGCACCTTC. The gene calls are TRBV5-3 and TRBJ1-2; no clear D gene. TRBV5-3 belongs to the ORF category, with a function that is uncertain. The CDR3 extends over 13 amino acids. V lost 2 bases, J lost 13 bases, and 18 bases lay in between.

V gene TRBV7-3 combines with J gene TRBJ2-3; 9 bases align to TRBD2. V dropped 5 bases and J dropped 5; count of bases not matched to a gene: 2. The CDR3 length is 13 residues. Germline V gene sequence: CDR1 SGHTA, CDR2 FQGTGA. The CDR3 is CASSTSGLDTQYF. The CDR3 DNA sequence: TGTGCCAGCAGCACTAGCGGGCTAGATACGCAGTATTTT.

The J gene is TRBJ2-3, the V gene TRBV20-1; TRBD2 matches 9 bases. V dropped 3 bases and J dropped 0; count of bases not matched to a gene: 7. The CDR3 runs 16 residues. Germline CDR1 and CDR2: DFQATT and SNEGSKA (reference sequence). The CDR3 DNA reads TGCAGTGCTAGTTCAACGACTAGCGGTAGCACAGATACGCAGTATTTT. It translates to CSASSTTSGSTDTQYF.

Worth noting for this clone: The junction and the germline gene differ at one end; a read error may be behind it. The V and J genes are TRBV2 and TRBJ2-5, with 12 nucleotides matching TRBD2. Germline V CDR1 and CDR2: SNHLY, FYNNEI. This CDR3 has 17 amino acids. The CDR3 nucleotides read TGTGTCAGCACCAAAGGTTGGACTAGCGGGGTGCAAGAGACCCAGTACTTC. The encoded protein is CVSTKGWTSGVQETQYF.

The CDR3 DNA reads TGTGCCTGGAGTAAAAGTCGGACTAGCGGGAATCCGCAGAAGCAGTATTTT. As protein: CAWSKSRTSGNPQKQYF. The V gene is TRBV30, the J gene TRBJ2-3, with 12 bases fitting TRBD2. Losses at the gene ends were 2 bases for V and 11 bases for J; bases not matched to a gene: 17. The CDR3 sequence is 17 residues long. Germline assignment: CDR1 GTSNPN and CDR2 SVGIG (reference sequence).

V usage is TRBV5-1 and J usage is TRBJ2-7; no clear D gene. The CDR3 contains 12 residues. Trimming left V 4 bases short and J 0 bases short, with 5 bases between. Germline V gives CDR1 SGHRS, CDR2 YFSETQ. The CDR3 bases are TGCGCCAGCAGCGGCGGCTCCTACGAGCAGTACTTC. It specifies CASSGGSYEQYF.

The chain is built from TRBV7-3 and TRBJ2-5, with a tentative D call TRBD2 (6 bases). Germline CDR1 reads SGHTA; CDR2 reads FQGTGA. V lost 4 bases, J lost 2 bases, and 11 bases lay in between. This CDR3 has 14 residues. The CDR3 loop reads CASSSSGVQETQYF. CDR3 in DNA: TGTGCCAGCAGCTCCTCGGGGGTTCAAGAGACCCAGTACTTC.

This clone was seen a handful of times. The chain combines TRBV19 with TRBJ2-5, with 7 positions matching TRBD1. CDR3 length: 15 amino acids. The V gene end was trimmed by 5 bases and the J gene end by 2 bases; junction bases not matched to a gene: 8. CDR1 and CDR2 (germline): LNHDA, SQIVND (reference sequence). CDR3 amino acids: CASSSPGTAQETQYF. CDR3 coding DNA: TGTGCCAGTAGTTCTCCCGGGACAGCTCAAGAGACCCAGTACTTC.

The chain is built from TRBV7-9 and TRBJ1-1, with D perhaps matching TRBD1 (5 bases). This CDR3 region has 13 residues. Trimming removed 1 base at V and 11 bases at J, with 14 bases between. Germline CDR1 SEHNR, CDR2 FQNEAQ (reference sequence). CDR3 protein: CASSLEGALMAFF. The CDR3 DNA is TGTGCCAGCAGCTTAGAAGGGGCCCTCATGGCTTTCTTT. The variable domain in full, completed from reference TRBV7-9 and TRBJ1-1, reads DTGVSQNPRHKITKRGQNVTFRCDPISEHNRLYWYRQTLGQGPEFLTYFQNEAQLEKSRLLSDRFSAERPKGSFSTLEIQRTEQGDSAMYLCASSLEGALMAFFGQGTRLTVV.

V and J are TRBV5-1 and TRBJ1-2; D not certain. Germline loops: CDR1 SGHRS, CDR2 YFSETQ. This CDR3 contains 15 residues. Trimming took off 0 bases at V and 8 bases at J, with 17 bases between the two ends. The CDR3 sequence is CASSLAPRGGEGYTF. The DNA for the CDR3 is TGCGCCAGCAGCTTGGCCCCCCGGGGAGGTGAAGGCTACACCTTC.

The chain has TRBV18 and TRBJ1-1, with 8 nucleotides matching TRBD1. The J segment lost 5 bases and the V segment lost 1 base, leaving 6 bases of the junction unmatched. Germline CDR1 reads KGHSH; CDR2 reads LQKENI. The CDR3 loop spans 15 amino acids. The CDR3 DNA reads as TGTGCCAGCTCACCACGGGCTCAGGGGGCGACTGAAGCTTTCTTT. Translation gives CASSPRAQGATEAFF.

The chain joins TRBV5-1 to TRBJ2-1; 10 nucleotides align to TRBD1. Losses at the gene ends were 4 bases for V and 9 bases for J; bases not matched to a gene: 7. This CDR3 is built from 14 residues. The germline gives CDR1 SGHRS, CDR2 YFSETQ. CDR3: CASSPTGTGVEQFF. DNA of the CDR3: TGCGCCAGCAGCCCGACCGGGACAGGGGTTGAGCAGTTCTTC.

This chain connects TRBV9 to TRBJ1-3, with D unresolved. Trimming took 4 bases from V and 3 from J, leaving 23 bases between them. Germline CDR1 SGDLS, CDR2 YYNGEE. The CDR3 has 18 residues. The CDR3 loop reads CASSILRLKGVLGNTIYF. CDR3 in DNA: TGTGCCAGCAGCATTCTCCGTCTGAAGGGAGTACTTGGAAACACCATATATTTT. The variable domain in full, completed from reference TRBV9 and TRBJ1-3, reads DSGVTQTPKHLITATGQRVTLRCSPRSGDLSVYWYQQSLDQGLQFLIQYYNGEERAKGNILERFSAQQFPDLHSELNLSSLELGDSALYFCASSILRLKGVLGNTIYFGEGSWLTVV.

The chain carries TRBV6-5 and TRBJ1-2; tentative D call: TRBD1 (5 bases). The germline gives CDR1 MNHEY, CDR2 SVGAGI. CDR3 size: 11 residues. Trimming pared 6 bases from V and 9 bases from J, leaving 11 bases between. CDR3 in amino acids: CASRTRQRYTF. The CDR3 coding sequence is TGTGCCAGCAGAACCAGACAGCGCTACACCTTC.

The genes are TRBV19 and TRBJ1-5; a weak D match, TRBD1 (6 bases). V was cut by 6 bases and J by 1 base, with 16 bases left in between. In germline, CDR1 is LNHDA, CDR2 SQIVND (reference sequence). This CDR3 is 16 amino acids long. The CDR3: CASSRRQAESNQPQHF. CDR3 DNA: TGTGCCAGTAGCCGGAGACAGGCCGAGAGCAATCAGCCCCAGCATTTT.

CDR3 in DNA: TGTGCCAGCAGCTTTATCGGGGAGCTGTTTTTT. Its translation is CASSFIGELFF. The chain is built from TRBV5-5 and TRBJ2-2; D is uncertain. V dropped 2 bases and J dropped 7 bases, with 3 bases sitting between them. Germline values: CDR1 SGHKS, CDR2 YYEKEE (reference sequence). CDR3 length equals 11 residues.

In its sample, this clone was seen once. The chain uses TRBV7-9 and TRBJ2-5; weak D call: TRBD1 (7 bases). CDR3 length: 16 residues. Germline V gene data show CDR1 as SEHNR and CDR2 as FQNEAQ (reference sequence). Trimming removed 5 bases from V and 2 bases from J, with 18 bases in between. The CDR3 sequence: CASSPRGAGLQETQYF. The DNA for the CDR3 is TGTGCCAGCAGCCCCAGGGGGGCAGGGTTACAAGAGACCCAGTACTTC.

This chain links TRBV5-5 with TRBJ2-7; maybe TRBD2 (6 bases). The CDR3 runs 14 residues. Germline V gene data show CDR1 as SGHKS and CDR2 as YYEKEE (reference sequence). The germline V and J ends were trimmed by 4 bases and 4 bases, with 15 bases remaining between them. Here the CDR3 reads CASSPLGGRYEQYF. CDR3 DNA sequence: TGTGCCAGCAGCCCCCTCGGGGGAAGGTACGAGCAGTACTTC. The full variable domain, its missing parts supplied by reference TRBV5-5 and TRBJ2-7, is DAGVTQSPTHLIKTRGQQVTLRCSPISGHKSVSWYQQVLGQGPQFIFQYYEKEERGRGNFPDRFSARQFPNYSSELNVNALLLGDSALYLCASSPLGGRYEQYFGPGTRLTVT.

The chain couples TRBV28 to TRBJ2-7; 9 positions match TRBD2. This CDR3 has 14 amino acids. CDR1 is MDHEN, CDR2 SYDVKM, per germline. The trim removed 5 bases at V and 7 bases at J, leaving 9 bases unmatched. Written as DNA, the CDR3 is TGTGCCAGCAGTCTACTAGCGGGTCAGGAGGAGCAGTACTTC. Translating it yields CASSLLAGQEEQYF.